The rows below give T cell receptor beta chains drawn from one sample of a study of a mutant IDH1 vaccine in newly diagnosed glioma. Assay used: immunoSEQ multiplex PCR; TCRdb lists only in-frame clones, some missing. Of around 120,000 clones listed, about four fifths are singletons. Their cognate antigens are unknown. The sample in question was PBMCs, obtained from a glioma patient whose treatment included an IDH1 peptide vaccine. The receptors come from a man aged 35-49 years with glioma. Both conserved end residues are part of each CDR3. A D gene is named only where the DNA matches it firmly. Part of the rows lack a size; the others show once, few, many or a class for expanded clones.

>TRBV18|.|TRBJ2-1|TRBD1
CASSETGVNEQFF
TGTGCCAGCTCGGAGACAGGGGTCAATGAGCAGTTCTTC
>TRBV7-2|.|TRBJ2-1|TRBD1
CASSLPGQGNEQFF
TGTGCCAGCAGCTTACCGGGACAGGGCAATGAGCAGTTCTTC
>TRBV9|few|TRBJ1-2|.
CASSVGGARGYTF
TGTGCCAGCAGCGTAGGAGGGGCCCGGGGCTACACCTTC
>TRBV4-3|once|TRBJ2-1|TRBD1
CASSQGDRGPPNEQFF
TGCGCCAGCAGCCAAGGAGACAGGGGGCCCCCCAATGAGCAGTTCTTC
>TRBV10-3|.|TRBJ1-1|.
CAIRTGSLGAFF
TGTGCCATCAGGACCGGGTCTCTGGGAGCTTTCTTT
>TRBV19|.|TRBJ2-3|.
CASSTVDTQYF
TGTGCCAGTAGCACTGTCGATACGCAGTATTTT
>TRBV6-5|.|TRBJ2-7|.
CASSPLIRVEQYF
TGTGCCAGCAGTCCCCTTATAAGGGTCGAGCAGTACTTC
>TRBV4-2|.|TRBJ2-5|.
CASSQEGGPGETQYF
TGTGCCAGCAGCCAAGAAGGGGGACCTGGAGAGACCCAGTACTTC
>TRBV11-2|.|TRBJ1-5|.
CASSLASYQPQHF
TGTGCCAGCAGCTTAGCCAGCTATCAGCCCCAGCATTTT
>TRBV9|.|TRBJ1-6|.
CASSVAPGENSPLHF
TGTGCCAGCAGCGTAGCCCCAGGGGAGAATTCACCCCTCCACTTT